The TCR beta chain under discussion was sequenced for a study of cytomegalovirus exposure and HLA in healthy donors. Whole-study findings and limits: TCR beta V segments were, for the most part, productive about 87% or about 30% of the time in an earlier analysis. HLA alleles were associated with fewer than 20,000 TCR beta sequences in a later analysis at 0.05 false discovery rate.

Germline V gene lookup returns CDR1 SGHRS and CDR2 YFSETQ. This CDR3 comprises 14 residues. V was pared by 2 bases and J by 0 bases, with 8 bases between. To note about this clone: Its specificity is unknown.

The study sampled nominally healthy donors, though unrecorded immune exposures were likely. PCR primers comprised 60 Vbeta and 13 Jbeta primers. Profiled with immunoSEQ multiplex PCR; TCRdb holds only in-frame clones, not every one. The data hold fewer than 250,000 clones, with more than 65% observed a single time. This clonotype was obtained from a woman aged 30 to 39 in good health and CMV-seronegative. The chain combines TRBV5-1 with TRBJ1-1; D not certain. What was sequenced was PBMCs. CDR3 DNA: TGCGCCAGCAGCTTCGGCGGGGTGAACACTGAAGCTTTCTTT. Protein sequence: CASSFGGVNTEAFF.